These T cell receptor beta chains were read from a single sample in a study of blood T cells in healthy people across ages. TCRdb analysed the 5' RACE reads with MiXCR anew, one entry per CDR3 protein. The table includes about a million distinct CDR3 sequences, about 53% detected once. The sequencing input was blood. The origin of the receptors is a woman aged 55-70 years in good health. Both conserved end residues are part of each CDR3. D genes are given only for firm matches.

len	d_gene	v_gene	j_gene	CDR3aa
16	TRBD2	TRBV4-1	TRBJ2-1	CASSQDFSGRRNEQFF
16	-	TRBV12-3/TRBV12-4	TRBJ2-6	CASEVYRDSGANVLTF
11	-	TRBV28	TRBJ2-1	CASSEKYEQFF
15	TRBD2	TRBV5-1	TRBJ2-3	CASARTSGSTDTQYF
16	-	TRBV10-1	TRBJ2-1	CASSEVERGPYNEQFF
18	-	TRBV6-5	TRBJ2-3	CASSYAPGPSFGTDTQYF
15	TRBD2	TRBV25-1	TRBJ2-7	CASRRTSGSLNEQYF
15	TRBD2	TRBV5-1	-	CASSYVAGAPGEQYF
17	TRBD2	TRBV20-1	TRBJ2-7	CSARKAQGLGETYEQYF
13	-	TRBV12-3/TRBV12-4	TRBJ1-1	CATRFLTDTEAFF
14	-	TRBV5-8	TRBJ1-2	CASTPRVPRYGYTF
13	TRBD1	TRBV7-3	TRBJ1-1	CASSSGQGIEAFF
17	-	TRBV2	TRBJ2-4	CASSERSINLAKNIQYF
14	-	TRBV20-1	TRBJ2-5	CSARSLRGEETQYF
11	-	TRBV28	TRBJ1-3	CAGLSGNTIYF
16	-	TRBV7-2	TRBJ2-3	CASSLAPAGYTDTQYF
13	-	TRBV12-3/TRBV12-4	TRBJ1-2	CASSSSLLGGYTF
15	TRBD1	TRBV27	TRBJ2-7	CASSIQGIWSYEQYF
18	TRBD2	TRBV11-2	TRBJ2-3	CASSEPGLAGGERNTQYF
15	-	TRBV4-1	TRBJ1-2	CASSQGVSINYGYTF
13	-	TRBV10-2	TRBJ2-7	CASRTGPVYEQYF
14	-	TRBV7-9	TRBJ2-2	CASSFSRNTGELFF
13	-	TRBV4-1	-	CASSQDLRGSQFF
14	-	TRBV28	TRBJ2-3	CASIGGVSTDTQYF
17	TRBD2	TRBV4-2	TRBJ2-3	CASSQDGTSIGPDTQYF
14	-	TRBV5-1	TRBJ1-1	CASSLGGSDTEAFF
15	TRBD2	TRBV28	-	CASRRLAGPDYEQYF
14	-	TRBV11-2	TRBJ2-5	CASTRSAGQETQYF
15	TRBD1	TRBV12-3/TRBV12-4	-	CASSPDRGLQETQYF
14	TRBD2	TRBV15	-	CATSRVGRAETQYF
18	TRBD1	TRBV2	TRBJ2-7	CASRLSWIAGTGAYEQYF
18	-	TRBV7-2	-	CASSLEGGKTSVPYEQYF
14	-	TRBV27	TRBJ2-3	CASKYQRTTDTQYF
14	-	TRBV27	TRBJ1-5	CASSSASANQPQHF
13	-	TRBV6-5	TRBJ2-3	CATRRGSTDTQYF
19	-	TRBV7-2	TRBJ2-4	CASSPQVRSHTLAKNIQYF
16	TRBD2	TRBV7-8	TRBJ2-3	CASGLASGSSSDTQYF
14	TRBD1	TRBV20-1	TRBJ2-1	CSASPGQGSNEQFF
15	-	TRBV6-5	TRBJ2-6	CASSLGNSGADVLTF
12	-	TRBV18	TRBJ2-5	CASEQGGETQYF
18	-	TRBV7-2	TRBJ2-6	CASSLVPGIVSGANVLTF
15	-	TRBV20-1	TRBJ2-3	CSAKEGGSPTDTQYF
16	-	TRBV20-1	TRBJ1-6	CSARPTRGRANSPLHF
13	-	TRBV12-3/TRBV12-4	TRBJ2-1	CASSRIGISEQFF
15	TRBD2	TRBV27	TRBJ2-3	CASSPLAGGPTTQYF
13	-	TRBV20-1	TRBJ1-2	CSATRGRWNGYTF
16	-	TRBV12-3/TRBV12-4	TRBJ2-7	CASSPPRGATSGQQYF
14	-	TRBV29-1	TRBJ1-1	CSVAKIIINTEAFF
15	TRBD2	TRBV27	TRBJ2-7	CASNRLAGPGYEQYF
12	-	TRBV6-6	TRBJ1-2	CASKAGNYGYTF
17	TRBD1	TRBV9	TRBJ1-2	CASSVRGTGATTYGYTF